This TCR beta chain appears in the sequencing data of a study of CD8 T cells in ankylosing spondylitis. Study outcomes and limitations: According to the report, clones linked to the disease were significantly enriched in matched synovial fluid samples taken from ankylosing spondylitis patients. Characteristic, it appeared, of ankylosing spondylitis blood was a TCR beta motif of eight highly homologous variants.

Quantitative 5'-RACE with molecular barcodes was used to make the TCR beta libraries. TCRdb independently ran MiXCR on the 5' RACE reads; one entry per CDR3 protein. This sample has approximately 350,000 distinct CDR3 sequences, with roughly 14% found just once. This clonotype was picked up a small number of times. Its antigen remains unidentified. The CDR3 contains 15 residues. Per germline, CDR1 SEHNR and CDR2 FQNEAQ (reference sequence). J gave up 3 bases and V 5 bases, and 8 bases lay outside the gene matches. Input material: blood, either unsorted or a sorted T cell fraction (not recorded which). The chain has TRBV7-9 and TRBJ2-7; TRBD1 aligns across 9 bases. The receptor's source is a male donor with ankylosing spondylitis or in good health (not recorded which). CDR3 protein: CASSPGQGPLYEQYF. The CDR3 DNA reads TGTGCCAGCAGCCCAGGACAGGGGCCCCTCTACGAGCAGTACTTC.